The clone carrying this T cell receptor beta chain was picked up a small number of times. The antigen remains undetermined. V gave up 6 bases and J gave up 5 bases; unmatched junction bases: 15. This CDR3 region has 15 residues. Germline assignment: CDR1 DFQATT and CDR2 SNEGSKA (reference sequence). TCR beta libraries were built with iRepertoire HTBI primers and Arm-PCR of CDR3 regions. MiXCR, run by TCRdb on the multiplex PCR reads, gives a single entry per CDR3 protein. The sample records about 200,000 distinct CDR3 sequences, about a sixth being singletons. Indicated time point: newly diagnosed GD, antithyroid drugs for less than 3 months. Preparation of the TCR library used RNA extracted from PBMCs. Patients were from an endocrinology department in Xi'an, China. This specimen belongs to a study of regulatory T cells in long-lasting Graves disease. Overall study context: Freshly diagnosed Graves' patients had used antithyroid drugs for under 3 months. Overall study findings and caveats: The study found lower TCR diversity in persistent Graves' patients than in newly diagnosed ones.

This receptor was taken from a female donor with Graves disease. The material was peripheral blood mononuclear cells (PBMCs), obtained at new diagnosis, from a patient treated with antithyroid drugs. J is TRBJ2-5 and V is TRBV20-1, with 7 bases aligning to TRBD2. CDR3 sequence: CSAPSMGRADETQYF. The CDR3 bases are TGCAGTGCCCCGAGTATGGGGAGGGCGGATGAGACCCAGTACTTC.